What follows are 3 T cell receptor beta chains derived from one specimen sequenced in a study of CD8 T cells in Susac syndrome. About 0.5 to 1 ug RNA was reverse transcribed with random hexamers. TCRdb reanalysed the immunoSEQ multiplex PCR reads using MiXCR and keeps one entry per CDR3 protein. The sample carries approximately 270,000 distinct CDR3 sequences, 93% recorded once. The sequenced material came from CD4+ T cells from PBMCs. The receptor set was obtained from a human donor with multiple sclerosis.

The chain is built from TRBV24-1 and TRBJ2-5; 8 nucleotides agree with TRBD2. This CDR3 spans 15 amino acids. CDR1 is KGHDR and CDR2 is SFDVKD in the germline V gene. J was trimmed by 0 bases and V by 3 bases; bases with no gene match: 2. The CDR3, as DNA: TGTGCCACCAGTGATCCGGGGGGGCACCAAGAGACCCAGTACTTC. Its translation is CATSDPGGHQETQYF.

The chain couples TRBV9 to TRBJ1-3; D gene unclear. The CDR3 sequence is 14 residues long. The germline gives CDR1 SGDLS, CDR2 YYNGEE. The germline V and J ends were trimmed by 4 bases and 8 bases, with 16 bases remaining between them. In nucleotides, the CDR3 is TGTGCCAGCAGCCTCGGCCGCCCCGGGGACACCATATATTTT. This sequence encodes CASSLGRPGDTIYF.

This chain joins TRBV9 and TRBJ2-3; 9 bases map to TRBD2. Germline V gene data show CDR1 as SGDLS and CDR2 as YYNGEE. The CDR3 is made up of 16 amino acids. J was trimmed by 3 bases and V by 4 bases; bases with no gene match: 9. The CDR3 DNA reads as TGTGCCAGCAGCCCCTATAGCGGGAGCGGTACAGATACGCAGTATTTT. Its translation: CASSPYSGSGTDTQYF.